This TCR beta chain was sequenced in a study of T-cell reconstitution after alpha-beta-depleted transplantation in children (dated by TCRdb to the mid-2010s). Looking at the study overall: The study quantitatively tracked T-cell immune reconstitution after TCRalphabeta/CD19-depleted allogeneic hematopoietic cell transplantation in children using TCR repertoire profiling.

Points the paper makes about the study in general: About two months after transplant, the apparently early recovery of alphabetaT-cell counts reportedly depended on just several hundred clones that had expanded rapidly and came from non-depleted graft cells. The high TCRbeta diversity at day 60 in some patients was ascribed to recipient T cells and intrathymic progenitors that had survived conditioning. Hyperexpanded clone frequencies declined over subsequent months; after one year, T-cell counts and TCRbeta diversity were mostly attributed to newly produced T cells.

V lost 2 bases and J lost 2 bases, and the count of bases not matched to a germline gene is 4. Spanning cysteine to phenylalanine, the CDR3 consists of 15 amino acids. Just the 45-base CDR3 DNA is kept, in frame starting at base 1. In the germline V gene, CDR1 corresponds to SGHTA and CDR2 to FQGTGA. The protocol used for the library was PCR. Sequenced on an Illumina HiSeq 2500. TCR library preparation used molecular barcoding, with unique molecular identifiers applied to normalize quantification of the TCRbeta repertoire. TCRdb reanalyzed the raw reads on its own, using fastp at Q25 for trimming and MiXCR for clone calling, and kept in-frame beta chains. A single entry per CDR3 protein holds the most common genes and DNA from its merged rows. This sample is represented by roughly 790,000 distinct CDR3 sequences; 16% of them were singletons. The top ten hold around 4.5% of the sample. Of note for this clonotype: Its antigen is not yet known. Base qualities were left out, and no much larger clone turns up one base away.

The treatment or condition label for this specimen denotes: allogeneic hematopoietic cell transplantation with graft depleted of TCRalphabeta T cells and CD19 B cells. The children who served as transplant recipients had been given grafts of TCRalphabeta/CD19-depleted allogeneic hematopoietic cells. The material was PBMCs, mostly from graft donor cells, obtained 360 days after TCRalphabeta/CD19-depleted stem cell transplant. The TCR sequence derives from a male patient aged 10-17 years who had a stem cell transplant for acute lymphoblastic leukemia, so the T cells may come from the graft donor. The sequence is built from TRBV7-3 and TRBJ2-7, with TRBD2 identical over 9 junction bases. The CDR3 protein sequence reads: CASSLWAGGAYEQYF. The nucleotide sequence reads as follows: TGTGCCAGCAGCTTATGGGCGGGAGGGGCCTACGAGCAGTACTTC.